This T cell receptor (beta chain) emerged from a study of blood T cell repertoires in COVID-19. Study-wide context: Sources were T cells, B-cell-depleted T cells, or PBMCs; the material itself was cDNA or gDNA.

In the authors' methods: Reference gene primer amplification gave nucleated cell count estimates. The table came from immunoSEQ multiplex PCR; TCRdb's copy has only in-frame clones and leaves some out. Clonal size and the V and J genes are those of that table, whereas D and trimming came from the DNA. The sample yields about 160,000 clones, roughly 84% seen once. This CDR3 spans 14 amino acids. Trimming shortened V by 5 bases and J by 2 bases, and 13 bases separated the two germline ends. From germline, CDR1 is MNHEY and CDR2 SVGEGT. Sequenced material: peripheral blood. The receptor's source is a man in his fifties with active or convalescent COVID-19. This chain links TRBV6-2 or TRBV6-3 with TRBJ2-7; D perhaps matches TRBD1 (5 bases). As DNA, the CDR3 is TGTGCCAGCAGTGGCAGGGTCCCAGCCTACGAGCAGTACTTC. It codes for CASSGRVPAYEQYF.